Below, 14 T cell receptor beta chains from the same sample are listed, as sequenced in a study of vaccination effects on CD4 cells after COVID-19 (dated 2022 in TCRdb). In the ViraFEST assay, PBMC were stimulated with viral peptide pools, and antigen-specific CD4+ T cell clonotypes were then identified by expansion using TCR sequencing. After around eleven days of culture, CD4+ T cells were isolated with the EasySep CD4+ T cell isolation kit. Each participant got two doses of an mRNA SARS-CoV-2 vaccine, either BNT162b2 or mRNA-1273. The antigens of these receptors remain unknown. Receptor libraries were prepared by the immunoSEQ multiplex PCR assay. Drawn from immuneACCESS, this table holds only the in-frame rearrangements with V and J called that TCRdb kept. Clones are partly lost; checked studies trace under half to an unresolved V gene and leave the rest unexplained. The sample records about 60,000 clones, 75% to 85% of which are singletons. 1.5% to 2% of the sample is in the top ten clones.

Material: CD4+ T cells from PBMCs cultured with HCoV-OC43 spike peptides, obtained after COVID-19 vaccination. The cell subset or site label on this specimen signifies: HCoV-OC43 spike overlapping peptide pool stimulation. The receptors derive from a human donor who received a COVID-19 vaccine.

This clone was seen just once. The V and J genes are TRBV6-5 and TRBJ1-4, with 8 bases fitting TRBD1. The CDR3 is 14 amino acids. In germline, CDR1 is MNHEY, CDR2 SVGAGI. J was trimmed by 2 bases and V by 6 bases; bases with no gene match: 2. The CDR3 spells CASRSGGTNEKLFF. CDR3 nucleotides: TGTGCCAGCAGATCAGGGGGCACTAATGAAAAACTGTTTTTT.

This chain uses TRBV4-3 with TRBJ2-3; the D gene is possibly TRBD2 (6 bases). The CDR3 consists of 13 residues. V was shortened by 8 bases and J by 6 bases, with 15 bases between the two germline ends. The germline V gene has CDR1 LGHNA and CDR2 YSLEER. CDR3 residues: CASSAGGADTQYF. Written as DNA, the CDR3 is TGCGCCAGCTCCGCCGGCGGGGCGGATACGCAGTATTTT.

The V and J genes are TRBV27 and TRBJ1-6, with TRBD1 as a possible D gene (6 bases). This CDR3 spans 13 amino acids. CDR1 and CDR2 from the germline V gene are MNHEY and SMNVEV (reference sequence). V was cut by 9 bases and J by 4 bases, with 10 bases left in between. The CDR3 loop is CASSTGYNSPLHF. The CDR3 DNA reads TGTGCCAGTTCTACAGGGTATAATTCACCCCTCCACTTT.

The rearrangement links TRBV5-1 to TRBJ2-5, with a possible D match to TRBD2 (5 bases). CDR3 length equals 14 residues. V lost 5 bases to trimming and J lost 0 bases, with 11 bases between them. Germline V CDR1 and CDR2: SGHRS, YFSETQ. CDR3: CASRSDGNQETQYF. The CDR3 nucleotides are TGCGCCAGCAGGTCTGACGGGAACCAAGAGACCCAGTACTTC.

The genes are TRBV4-1 and TRBJ1-2; D may be TRBD1 (5 bases). Trimming removed 2 bases at V and 8 bases at J, with 12 bases between. The CDR3 loop spans 13 amino acids. CDR1 and CDR2 from the germline V gene are MGHRA and YSYEKL. CDR3 in amino acids: CASSQFGGTGYTF. The CDR3, as DNA: TGCGCCAGCAGCCAATTCGGGGGGACGGGCTACACCTTC.

The chain carries TRBV27 and TRBJ2-1, with 9 positions matching TRBD1. This CDR3 region has 14 residues. The ends lost 6 bases at V and 4 bases at J; junction bases unmatched: 4. Germline CDR1 reads MNHEY; CDR2 reads SMNVEV (reference sequence). CDR3 in amino acids: CASRRTGAYNEQFF. For the CDR3, the DNA is TGTGCCAGCAGAAGGACAGGGGCTTACAATGAGCAGTTCTTC.

The chain combines TRBV7-8 with TRBJ2-1; TRBD2 aligns across 8 bases. The CDR3 sequence is 15 residues long. The ends lost 6 bases at V and 9 bases at J; junction bases unmatched: 13. Germline CDR1 and CDR2: SGHVS and FQNEAQ. Here the CDR3 DNA reads TGTGCCAGCAGTTTCTCACGCGGGGGGCAAGGTGAGCAGTTCTTC. Its protein product is CASSFSRGGQGEQFF. The variable domain in full, completed from reference TRBV7-8 and TRBJ2-1, reads GAGVSQSPRYKVAKRGQDVALRCDPISGHVSLFWYQQALGQGPEFLTYFQNEAQLDKSGLPSDRFFAERPEGSVSTLKIQRTQQEDSAVYLCASSFSRGGQGEQFFGPGTRLTVL.

The chain has TRBV9 and TRBJ2-3, with TRBD1 as a possible D gene (6 bases). CDR1 and CDR2 from the germline V gene are SGDLS and YYNGEE. The CDR3 contains 14 residues. Trimming took 7 bases from V and 4 from J, leaving 16 bases between them. The CDR3 coding sequence is TGTGCCAGCGCCCAAGGGGGACGGGCAGATACGCAGTATTTT. Encoded protein: CASAQGGRADTQYF. Drawing the rest from reference TRBV9 and TRBJ2-3, the complete variable domain is DSGVTQTPKHLITATGQRVTLRCSPRSGDLSVYWYQQSLDQGLQFLIQYYNGEERAKGNILERFSAQQFPDLHSELNLSSLELGDSALYFCASAQGGRADTQYFGPGTRLTVL.

V gene TRBV28 combines with J gene TRBJ1-5; 7 bases line up with TRBD1. Germline CDR1 reads MDHEN; CDR2 reads SYDVKM. The V segment lost 0 bases and the J segment 2 bases; nucleotides outside the gene matches: 4. This CDR3 is built from 16 residues. CDR3 sequence: CASSLWTGKGNQPQHF. As DNA, the CDR3 is TGTGCCAGCAGTTTATGGACAGGGAAGGGCAATCAGCCCCAGCATTTT.

This rearrangement joins TRBV6-2 or TRBV6-3 to TRBJ2-5; 10 nucleotides align to TRBD2. Germline CDR1 reads MNHEY; CDR2 reads SVGEGT. With V trimmed by 4 bases and J by 13 bases, 12 bases remained unmatched. This CDR3 region has 14 residues. In DNA, the CDR3 is TGTGCCAGCAGTTCAGCGGGGGGGCCTGGACGTGGGTACTTC. This sequence encodes CASSSAGGPGRGYF.

This clone has only one observation. The chain has TRBV7-2 and TRBJ1-5, with 7 bases lining up with TRBD1. The CDR3 has 16 residues. V lost 1 base, J lost 7 bases, and 10 bases stayed unmatched. In germline, CDR1 is SGHTA, CDR2 FQGNSA. The CDR3 coding sequence is TGTGCCAGCAGCTTAGACGGAGGGGGCGCGGGGCAGCCCCAGCATTTT. It encodes CASSLDGGGAGQPQHF.

The CDR3 nucleotides are TGTGCCAGCTCACCATCTGGATTTAGTTACACTGAAGCTTTCTTT. Its translation: CASSPSGFSYTEAFF. This rearrangement joins TRBV18 to TRBJ1-1; D call uncertain. Germline V gene sequence: CDR1 KGHSH, CDR2 LQKENI. The CDR3 has 15 residues. V was cut by 2 bases and J by 3 bases, with 13 bases left in between.

This chain joins TRBV5-6 and TRBJ1-3; 9 nucleotides match TRBD1. The germline V gene has CDR1 SGHDT and CDR2 YYEEEE. With V trimmed by 4 bases and J by 3 bases, 8 bases remained unmatched. The CDR3 is 16 residues long. The CDR3 protein is CASSRVTGGLGNTIYF. In DNA form, the CDR3 reads TGTGCCAGCAGCCGAGTAACAGGGGGCCTTGGAAACACCATATATTTT.

V gene TRBV3-1 (or the pseudogene TRBV3-2) combines with J gene TRBJ2-3; D ambiguous. From germline, CDR1 is LGHDT and CDR2 YNNKEL (reference sequence). V was shortened by 1 base and J by 2 bases, with 13 bases between the two germline ends. The CDR3 consists of 16 residues. CDR3 sequence (DNA): TGTGCCAGCAGCCAAGGGCCGGGCGAAGTCACAGATACGCAGTATTTT. Translated: CASSQGPGEVTDTQYF.